Below, 29 T cell receptor beta chains from the same sample are listed, as sequenced in a study of blood T cell repertoires in COVID-19. This table comes from immunoSEQ multiplex PCR, and its TCRdb copy is limited to in-frame clones, with some not included. In the table there are some 220,000 clones, 75% to 85% of which are singletons. Material for sequencing was peripheral blood. The receptor source for this set is a man over 45 with COVID-19, enrolled during active disease.

The V gene is TRBV7-6, the J gene TRBJ2-1; 8 nucleotides align to TRBD2. This CDR3 spans 19 amino acids. V was pared by 1 base and J by 7 bases, with 18 bases of the junction left unmatched. CDR1 and CDR2 from the germline V gene are SGHVS and FNYEAQ. CDR3 sequence: CASSLDSVAGPFTRNEQFF. In DNA form, the CDR3 reads TGTGCCAGCAGCTTAGACTCGGTAGCGGGGCCGTTCACTCGGAATGAGCAGTTCTTC.

V usage is TRBV6-2 or TRBV6-3 and J usage is TRBJ2-7, with 8 positions matching TRBD1. This CDR3 is built from 14 residues. CDR1 and CDR2 (germline): MNHEY, SVGEGT. V was clipped by 5 bases and J by 5 bases; unmatched bases: 8. This CDR3 is CASSKDRAGHEQYF. The CDR3 bases are TGTGCCAGCAGTAAGGACAGGGCAGGCCACGAGCAGTACTTC.

V is TRBV20-1 and J is TRBJ2-3; possible D gene TRBD1, 6 bases. Trimming stripped 3 bases from V and 2 bases from J, with 21 bases between. CDR1 and CDR2 (germline): DFQATT, SNEGSKA (reference sequence). The CDR3 totals 17 residues. In DNA, the CDR3 is TGCAGTGCTAGTTCGTACCGGGACAAGGTTCTCACAGATACGCAGTATTTT. Amino acids: CSASSYRDKVLTDTQYF.

This clone was seen a handful of times. The J gene is TRBJ2-6, the V gene TRBV29-1, with D perhaps matching TRBD1 (6 bases). This CDR3 has 15 residues. Germline V lookup: CDR1 SQVTM, CDR2 ANQGSEA. V gave up 4 bases and J gave up 2 bases, with 12 bases separating them. CDR3 nucleotides: TGCAGCGTTGCATCCAGGGGTCCTGGGGCCAACGTCCTGACTTTC. Translation gives CSVASRGPGANVLTF.

V usage is TRBV2 and J usage is TRBJ1-5; D may be TRBD1 (5 bases). Germline CDR1 SNHLY, CDR2 FYNNEI. CDR3 length equals 14 residues. V gave up 3 bases and J gave up 1 base, with 7 bases separating them. This CDR3 is CASSDGGSNQPQHF. The CDR3 DNA follows: TGTGCCAGCAGTGACGGGGGGAGCAATCAGCCCCAGCATTTT.

This clone was seen a single time. The J gene is TRBJ1-4, the V gene TRBV6-5; D gene uncertain. The CDR3 is 14 amino acids. The V gene lost 5 bases and the J gene lost 6 bases, with 13 bases spanning the gap. CDR1 and CDR2 (germline): MNHEY, SVGAGI. CDR3 region: CASSRSRVYEKLFF. CDR3 coding DNA: TGTGCCAGCAGTCGGTCCCGGGTTTATGAAAAACTGTTTTTT.

The rearrangement links TRBV21-1 to TRBJ2-3; the table gives TRBD2 as D, unverified against the DNA. TRBV21-1 corresponds to a pseudogene. The length of the CDR3 is 17 residues. Here the CDR3 DNA reads TGTGCCAGCAGCGGACGACTAGCCAAGGGCCCCGCAGATACGCAGTATTTT. This translates into CASSGRLAKGPADTQYF.

The gene calls are TRBV7-9 and TRBJ1-2; TRBD1 might be the D (5 bases). The CDR3 runs 14 residues. Trimming cost V 5 bases and J 1 base, with 11 bases left between them. Germline CDR1 reads SEHNR; CDR2 reads FQNEAQ (reference sequence). The CDR3: CASSPRGGNYGYTF. The CDR3 DNA reads TGTGCCAGCAGCCCCCGGGGGGGTAACTATGGCTACACCTTC.

The gene calls are TRBV9 and TRBJ2-5, with TRBD2 matching 7 bases. Germline-derived CDR1 and CDR2 are SGDLS and YYNGEE. After removal of 3 bases from V and 7 bases from J, the junction contained 6 bases not matched to a gene. The CDR3 is 13 amino acids. CDR3 region: CASSDRDYGTQYF. The CDR3 nucleotides are TGTGCCAGCAGCGACCGGGACTACGGGACCCAGTACTTC.

This rearrangement joins TRBV19 to TRBJ2-1; 9 nucleotides match TRBD1. Germline V CDR1 and CDR2: LNHDA, SQIVND (reference sequence). The ends lost 6 bases at V and 5 bases at J; junction bases unmatched: 2. The CDR3 covers 13 residues. The CDR3 DNA reads as TGTGCCAGTAGGCGACAGGGGGACAATGAGCAGTTCTTC. Amino acids: CASRRQGDNEQFF.

This clone occurred a few times. This sequence joins TRBV3-1 (or the pseudogene TRBV3-2) and TRBJ2-2; the D gene is possibly TRBD1 (5 bases). This CDR3 contains 20 residues. Germline V gene sequence: CDR1 LGHDT, CDR2 YNNKEL (reference sequence). Between the trimmed V and J ends, which lost 0 bases and 2 bases, there was a span of 22 bases. The CDR3 sequence is CASSQEVKATALLNTGELFF. The CDR3 DNA is TGTGCCAGCAGCCAAGAAGTGAAAGCGACAGCCCTACTAAACACCGGGGAGCTGTTTTTT.

The J gene is TRBJ2-1, the V gene TRBV3-1 (or the pseudogene TRBV3-2); 10 bases are a match to TRBD1. Germline lookup yields CDR1 LGHDT and CDR2 YNNKEL (reference sequence). J was trimmed by 4 bases and V by 5 bases; bases with no gene match: 2. This CDR3 contains 14 residues. CDR3 protein: CASSAGQGYNEQFF. As DNA, the CDR3 is TGTGCCAGCAGCGCGGGACAGGGGTACAATGAGCAGTTCTTC.

The chain joins TRBV10-2 to TRBJ1-1, with D uncertain. Germline V lookup: CDR1 WSHSY, CDR2 SAAADI. There are 13 residues in the CDR3. Trimming cost V 4 bases and J 0 bases, with 6 bases left between them. The DNA for the CDR3 is TGCGCCAGCAGTGGAGGTCTGAACACTGAAGCTTTCTTT. Its translation is CASSGGLNTEAFF.

The J gene is TRBJ2-5, the V gene TRBV30; 11 nucleotides align to TRBD2. Germline V gene sequence: CDR1 GTSNPN, CDR2 SVGIG (reference sequence). V was clipped by 5 bases and J by 5 bases; unmatched bases: 4. The CDR3 extends over 13 amino acids. CDR3 bases: TGTGCCTGGGTAGCGGGGGGGCGGGAGACCCAGTACTTC. This encodes CAWVAGGRETQYF.

The CDR3 loop is CASSFRETQYF. CDR3 in DNA: TGTGCCAGCAGCTTCCGGGAGACCCAGTACTTC. V and J are TRBV5-4 and TRBJ2-5, with D hard to call. V was cut by 2 bases and J by 5 bases, with 4 bases left in between. The germline V gene has CDR1 SGHNT and CDR2 YYREEE (reference sequence). The CDR3 spans 11 residues.

This chain links TRBV5-6 with TRBJ2-3; D might be TRBD1 (5 bases). The V gene lost 5 bases and the J gene lost 2 bases, with 15 bases spanning the gap. The CDR3 is 15 amino acids. Looked up from germline, CDR1 is SGHDT and CDR2 is YYEEEE. Written as DNA, the CDR3 is TGTGCCAGCAGGTACTACAGGTCTCCCACAGATACGCAGTATTTT. Amino acids: CASRYYRSPTDTQYF.

V gene TRBV13 combines with J gene TRBJ2-1, with 11 nucleotides matching TRBD1. Per the germline V gene, CDR1 is PRHDT and CDR2 is FYEKMQ (reference sequence). The CDR3 spans 16 residues. Trimming at V came to 0 bases and at J to 4 bases, leaving 2 bases not matched to a gene. The CDR3 nucleotides are TGTGCCAGCAGCTTAGGAGGACAGGGGGCATACAATGAGCAGTTCTTC. This encodes CASSLGGQGAYNEQFF. Based on the CDR3 plus reference TRBV13 and TRBJ2-1, the full variable domain is AAGVIQSPRHLIKEKRETATLKCYPIPRHDTVYWYQQGPGQDPQFLISFYEKMQSDKGSIPDRFSAQQFSDYHSELNMSSLELGDSALYFCASSLGGQGAYNEQFFGPGTRLTVL.

This clone turned up a few times. V usage is TRBV4-1 and J usage is TRBJ1-2, with 9 nucleotides matching TRBD1. Germline V gene lookup returns CDR1 MGHRA and CDR2 YSYEKL. There are 14 residues in the CDR3. Germline trimming cut 1 base from V and 4 bases from J; bases unmatched to any gene: 1. Here the CDR3 DNA reads TGCGCCAGCAGCCAAGGGGACAGGGCCTATGGCTACACCTTC. Its translation is CASSQGDRAYGYTF.

The V and J genes are TRBV7-2 and TRBJ1-2, with a weak D call TRBD1 (5 bases). From germline, CDR1 is SGHTA and CDR2 FQGNSA. Trimming took 1 base from V and 2 from J, leaving 17 bases between them. The CDR3 extends over 17 amino acids. The CDR3 is CASSLGPPTGGNYGYTF. For the CDR3, the DNA is TGTGCCAGCAGCTTAGGCCCTCCAACGGGGGGAAACTATGGCTACACCTTC.

This clone appeared a single time. The chain links TRBV6-5 to TRBJ1-5; 8 bases agree with TRBD1. With V trimmed by 8 bases and J by 1 base, 4 bases remained unmatched. Germline V gene lookup returns CDR1 MNHEY and CDR2 SVGAGI. The length of the CDR3 is 14 residues. CDR3 sequence: CASSDRVSNQPQHF. DNA of the CDR3: TGTGCCAGCTCGGACAGGGTGAGCAATCAGCCCCAGCATTTT.

This chain joins TRBV9 and TRBJ1-3, with TRBD1 identical over 8 bases. V was pared by 4 bases and J by 3 bases, with 6 bases of the junction left unmatched. The CDR3 totals 15 residues. Looked up from germline, CDR1 is SGDLS and CDR2 is YYNGEE. CDR3 sequence (DNA): TGTGCCAGCAGCTTGCAGGGGGCAAATGGAAACACCATATATTTT. Translating gives CASSLQGANGNTIYF.

V gene TRBV5-1 combines with J gene TRBJ2-5, with 8 nucleotides matching TRBD1. V lost 6 bases, J lost 4 bases, and 8 bases stayed unmatched. Germline V gives CDR1 SGHRS, CDR2 YFSETQ. The CDR3 spans 14 residues. The CDR3, as DNA: TGCGCCAGCACACAGGGCAGGGGGCGAGAGACCCAGTACTTC. It translates to CASTQGRGRETQYF.

The chain joins TRBV9 to TRBJ1-6; 9 nucleotides match TRBD1. CDR1 and CDR2 (germline): SGDLS, YYNGEE. V lost 3 bases to trimming and J lost 8 bases; unmatched junction nucleotides: 6. The CDR3 is 15 amino acids. Here the CDR3 DNA reads TGTGCCAGCAGCGGGGGACAGGGTGGAGATTCACCCCTCCACTTT. Residues: CASSGGQGGDSPLHF. Based on the CDR3 plus reference TRBV9 and TRBJ1-6, the full variable domain is DSGVTQTPKHLITATGQRVTLRCSPRSGDLSVYWYQQSLDQGLQFLIQYYNGEERAKGNILERFSAQQFPDLHSELNLSSLELGDSALYFCASSGGQGGDSPLHFGNGTRLTVT.

The genes are TRBV5-1 and TRBJ1-3; 9 nucleotides agree with TRBD1. This CDR3 is 17 amino acids long. CDR1 SGHRS and CDR2 YFSETQ come from the germline V gene. J gave up 0 bases and V 1 base, and 5 bases lay outside the gene matches. DNA of the CDR3: TGCGCCAGCAGCTTGTTCGGGACAGGGAGCTCTGGAAACACCATATATTTT. It encodes CASSLFGTGSSGNTIYF.

V is TRBV18 and J is TRBJ2-5; possible D gene TRBD1, 5 bases. Trimming stripped 3 bases from V and 4 bases from J, with 15 bases between. Germline loops: CDR1 KGHSH, CDR2 LQKENI. CDR3 size: 15 residues. The CDR3 DNA reads as TGTGCCAGCTCACCGCAATATGGGGCGTTAGAGACCCAGTACTTC. Translating it yields CASSPQYGALETQYF.

A few counts support this clone. The V and J genes are TRBV7-9 and TRBJ2-4, with 7 bases aligning to TRBD1. CDR3 length: 18 amino acids. Germline V gene lookup returns CDR1 SEHNR and CDR2 FQNEAQ (reference sequence). J was trimmed by 0 bases and V by 1 base; bases with no gene match: 9. CDR3 region: CASSLGYRGPRAKNIQYF. Here the CDR3 DNA reads TGTGCCAGCAGCTTAGGGTACAGGGGACCAAGAGCCAAAAACATTCAGTACTTC.

The rearrangement uses TRBV11-3 and TRBJ2-7; D is ambiguous. The CDR3 is 14 residues long. The germline V and J ends were trimmed by 1 base and 0 bases, with 7 bases remaining between them. From germline, CDR1 is SGHNT and CDR2 YENEEA. CDR3 protein: CASSLVASSYEQYF. CDR3 sequence (DNA): TGTGCCAGCAGCTTAGTAGCCAGCTCCTACGAGCAGTACTTC.

This clone was recorded only once. This sequence joins TRBV3-1 (or the pseudogene TRBV3-2) and TRBJ2-7, with 11 bases fitting TRBD2. The CDR3 spans 15 residues. Germline V gene data show CDR1 as LGHDT and CDR2 as YNNKEL (reference sequence). The V segment lost 4 bases and the J segment 6 bases; nucleotides outside the gene matches: 8. The CDR3 is CASSPLTSGAGEQYF. CDR3 coding DNA: TGTGCCAGCAGCCCACTGACTAGCGGGGCCGGCGAGCAGTACTTC.

The genes are TRBV4-2 and TRBJ1-1; no clear D. The V end was cut by 0 bases, the J end by 1 base, with 15 bases between. CDR3 size: 17 residues. From germline, CDR1 is LGHNA and CDR2 YNFKEQ. The chain's CDR3 is CASSQDQAALGNTEAFF. DNA of the CDR3: TGTGCCAGCAGCCAAGATCAGGCAGCCCTGGGGAACACTGAAGCTTTCTTT.